This T cell receptor beta chain was observed in a study of chemoradiotherapy in HPV16-positive cancers. Study information: Functional T-cell assays on a couple of HPV16-positive patients' cells defined candidate HPV-specific clones and common TCR motifs. Findings of the study overall: In HPV16-positive patients, HPV-responsive T-cell expansion tracked better recurrence-free survival. Only a couple of HPV16-positive patients supplied the functional HPV-specificity definition.

Concerning this clone: Its specificity is not known.

J lost 5 bases, V lost 2 bases, and 8 bases had no gene match. Per germline, CDR1 SGHVS and CDR2 FNYEAQ. This CDR3 has 15 residues. Repeated repertoire sampling spanned the course of chemoradiotherapy. Measured with immunoSEQ multiplex PCR; TCRdb has only the in-frame clones, and not every one. Of approximately 2,000 clones listed, less than 85% were seen once; the top ten hold roughly a tenth. This specimen consisted of tumor tissue, obtained from a patient who underwent chemoradiotherapy. This rearrangement joins TRBV7-6 to TRBJ2-5; TRBD1 agrees at 7 bases. The sequence was obtained from a human donor with HPV-associated anogenital cancer. The CDR3 bases are TGTGCCAGCAGCTTACTGACAGGGAGAGGGGAGACCCAGTACTTC. Protein: CASSLLTGRGETQYF.